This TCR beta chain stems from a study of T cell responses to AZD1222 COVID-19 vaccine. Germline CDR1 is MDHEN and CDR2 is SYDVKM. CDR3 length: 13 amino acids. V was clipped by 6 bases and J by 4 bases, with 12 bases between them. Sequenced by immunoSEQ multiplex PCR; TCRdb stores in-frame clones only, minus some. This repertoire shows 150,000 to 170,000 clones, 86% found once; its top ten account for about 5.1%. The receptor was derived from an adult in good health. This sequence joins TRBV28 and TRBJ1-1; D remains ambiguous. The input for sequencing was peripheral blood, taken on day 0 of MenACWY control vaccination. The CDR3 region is CASRAAGGTEAFF. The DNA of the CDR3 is TGTGCCAGCAGAGCGGCCGGCGGCACTGAAGCTTTCTTT. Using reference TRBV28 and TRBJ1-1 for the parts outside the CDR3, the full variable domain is DVKVTQSSRYLVKRTGEKVFLECVQDMDHENMFWYRQDPGLGLRLIYFSYDVKMKEKGDIPEGYSVSREKKERFSLILESASTNQTSMYLCASRAAGGTEAFFGQGTRLTVV.